The 6 T cell receptor beta chains below come from one sample, sequenced in a study of T cell changes during pregnancy in multiple sclerosis. Clones were sequenced by immunoSEQ multiplex PCR, and TCRdb holds only the in-frame ones, with some missing. The top ten clones hold approximately 1.9% of a sample with roughly 93,000 clones, 80% to 95% of them seen once. The source was peripheral blood, collected after pregnancy. Source of these receptors: a female donor with multiple sclerosis, enrolled in a pregnancy study.

This chain joins TRBV7-3 and TRBJ1-2; D not resolved. Germline-derived CDR1 and CDR2 are SGHTA and FQGTGA. CDR3 length equals 13 residues. Trimming left V 2 bases short and J 2 bases short, with 6 bases between. As DNA, the CDR3 is TGTGCCAGCAGCTTAGGCAGGAACTATGGCTACACCTTC. The encoded protein is CASSLGRNYGYTF.

The DNA of the CDR3 is TGTGCCAGCAGCAAAATATATGGGGGCAGGGGGGCAAAAGTAAATGAGCAGTTCTTC. Protein: CASSKIYGGRGAKVNEQFF. The chain has TRBV21-1 and TRBJ2-1; TRBD1, the table's D call, lacks a check against the DNA. TRBV21-1 is designated a pseudogene. The length of the CDR3 is 19 residues.

The J gene is TRBJ1-4, the V gene TRBV18; D not certain. The ends were cut back, 2 bases at V and 5 bases at J, with 6 bases in the middle. The CDR3 runs to 13 residues. Germline V gene data show CDR1 as KGHSH and CDR2 as LQKENI. As DNA, the CDR3 is TGTGCCAGCTCACCAGACACGAATGAAAAACTGTTTTTT. Translated: CASSPDTNEKLFF.

The CDR3 nucleotides are TGTGCCAGCAGCGTCAGACAGGGGACCTCTGGGGCCAACGTCCTGACTTTC. This sequence encodes CASSVRQGTSGANVLTF. The chain couples TRBV9 to TRBJ2-6, with TRBD1 identical over 8 bases. Germline V gene data show CDR1 as SGDLS and CDR2 as YYNGEE. J was trimmed by 0 bases and V by 2 bases; bases with no gene match: 4. This CDR3 is 17 amino acids long.

The chain employs TRBV13 and TRBJ1-2; TRBD1 matches at 7 bases. Germline V gives CDR1 PRHDT, CDR2 FYEKMQ (reference sequence). V lost 8 bases, J lost 6 bases, and 9 bases stayed unmatched. The CDR3 length is 13 residues. CDR3 coding DNA: TGTGCCAGCTCCACCGGACAGGCCGATGGCTACACCTTC. Translating gives CASSTGQADGYTF.

Comment on this clone: The same CDR3 is also encoded by other DNA sequences in this sample. CDR3 nucleotides: TGTGCCAGCAGTTTATATGGTCAGGGGGGCACCGGGGAGCTGTTTTTT. This encodes CASSLYGQGGTGELFF. V is TRBV27 and J is TRBJ2-2; D possibly corresponds to TRBD1 (7 bases). Between the trimmed V and J ends, which lost 1 base and 4 bases, there was a span of 13 bases. CDR3 size: 16 residues. Germline-derived CDR1 and CDR2 are MNHEY and SMNVEV (reference sequence).